This TCR beta chain was profiled in a study of beta chain features in type 1 diabetes (dated by TCRdb to between 2017 and 2018). With respect to the entire study: No differences in mean age, gender distribution, total cell number or subset yield were found between patients and healthy donors. A total of roughly 98,000,000 sorted cells were examined across all samples, and a strong correlation was observed between cell number per subset and RNA yield. The study compared the TCRB repertoires of sorted circulating CD4+ T cell subsets in recently diagnosed type 1 diabetes patients with those in matched healthy donors. Regulatory and stem cell-like memory subsets were isolated from only 8 patients and roughly eight healthy donors, whereas naive and central memory subsets came from all 30 or so donors. Overall study results and their limits: Type 1 diabetes patients showed a moderate but significant shortening of TCRB CDR3 length in all four CD4+ subsets. Because cDNA was sequenced instead of genomic DNA, highly expressing activated cells could be over-represented, though the groups showed no difference in activation or CD3 levels. Shorter templates might have been favored by PCR, but patient and control samples were amplified and corrected together, so both groups would have been affected equally by any skew. At VDJ recombination sites, patients with type 1 diabetes made fewer insertions and deleted more nucleotides, a pattern implying thymic rearrangement abnormalities. Because the HLA sub-analyses included only small numbers of individuals, any influence of HLA type on TCRB rearrangement was left unresolved. Naive, central memory and regulatory TCRB repertoires appeared to be more alike among patients than among healthy donors.

Regarding this clone: No antigen is known for it. No clone much larger than this one lies a single base away; base qualities are absent.

Each donor gave one peripheral blood draw, roughly 110 mL on average, collected into heparinised tubes. Naive, central memory, regulatory and stem cell-like memory CD4+ T cells were sorted on a BD FACSAria II using a panel including CD45RO, CCR7, CD25, CD127, CD95 and CD27. Every sorted population had a purity above 95%. PBMCs were isolated immediately by Lymphoprep density gradient centrifugation and stained directly without culture. To minimize batch effects, samples were stained and sorted in pairs, one healthy donor with one patient per experiment. The High Capacity cDNA Reverse Transcription Kit was used to reverse transcribe all of the isolated RNA, meaning that expressed TCRB transcripts were what got sequenced. Deep immunoSEQ sequencing was applied to naive, central memory and regulatory T cell samples, giving an average of roughly 3.5 million total reads per sample. After sorted cells were lysed in RLT buffer, RNA was extracted with DNase-treated RNeasy Micro or Mini kits, with the choice depending on cell number. Each cell subset was processed separately to prevent cross-contamination, with patient and healthy donor samples processed together. The immunoSEQ multiplex PCR was used to amplify TCRB sequences from cDNA, yielding 87-bp fragments that span the CDR3 region. Amplicons were sequenced on the Illumina HiSeq platform. The authors' pipeline ran thus. Synthetic template baselines were used to correct PCR bias computationally, reads within Hamming distance 2 were collapsed, and singletons that could not be merged were discarded. Reads were aligned against IMGT so that V, D and J genes, CDR3 length and insertions or deletions at six rearrangement sites could be assigned. Within each subset, clonotype counts were normalized to the number of sorted cells before true diversity and Gini coefficients were calculated with the tcR R package. The overlap coefficient, calculated on TCRB nucleotide sequences, was used to quantify repertoire sharing. As a proxy for the pre-selection repertoire, out-of-frame TCRB sequences from naive cells were analyzed. TCRdb re-hosts the immuneACCESS table, in-frame sequences only. Its copies lack some clones; in the studies checked, an unresolved V gene accounts for under half of them, and the cause for the rest is not known. V and J calls and clone size follow that table, whereas D and trimming were derived from the DNA. In this sample the table shows around 240,000 clones, approximately 70% of which occur a single time. About 0.05% of the sample lies in the top ten.

V is pruned by 6 bases and J by 3 bases, leaving 4 bases of the junction without a gene match. The germline V gene gives CDR1 as ENHRY and CDR2 as SYGVKD. The CDR3 runs 14 amino acids, cysteine and phenylalanine included. Only the CDR3 DNA stays, 42 bases, in frame from base 1. This sequence originates from a man aged 25-45 years in good health. Sequencing was carried out using naive CD4+ T cells from blood. The cell subset or site tag for this specimen amounts to: true naive CD4+ T cells. Recombination connected TRBV10-3 to TRBJ2-3, with TRBD2 identical over 9 junction bases. The DNA is as follows: TGTGCCATCAGGGCGGGAGGGCCAACAGATACGCAGTATTTT. The resulting protein is CAIRAGGPTDTQYF.